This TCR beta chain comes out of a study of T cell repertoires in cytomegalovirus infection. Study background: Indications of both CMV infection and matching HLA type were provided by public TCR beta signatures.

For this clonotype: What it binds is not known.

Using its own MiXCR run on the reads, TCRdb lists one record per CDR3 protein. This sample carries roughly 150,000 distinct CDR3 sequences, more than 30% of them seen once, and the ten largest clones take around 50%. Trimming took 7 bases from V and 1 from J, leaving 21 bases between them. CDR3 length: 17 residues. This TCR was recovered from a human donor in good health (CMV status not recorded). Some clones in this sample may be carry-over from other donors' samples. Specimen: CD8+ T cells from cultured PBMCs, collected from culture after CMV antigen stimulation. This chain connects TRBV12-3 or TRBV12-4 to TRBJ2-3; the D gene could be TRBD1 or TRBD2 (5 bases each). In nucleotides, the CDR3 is TGTGCCAGCACTCCCCTCGGGGCAGGGTTGGGCACAGATACGCAGTATTTT. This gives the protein CASTPLGAGLGTDTQYF.